This T cell receptor (beta chain) was sequenced during a study of cytomegalovirus exposure and HLA in healthy donors. Study-wide points: Common viral pathogens seemed, in a later analysis, to connect with several of the most significant clusters.

Both 60 Vbeta primers and 13 Jbeta primers went into the PCR. Sequencing was performed with immunoSEQ multiplex PCR; in TCRdb, only in-frame clones are kept and a portion is missing. There are 110,000 or so clones in the sample; more than 60% occur only once, and roughly 5% lies in the top ten. This clone was seen once. Its specificity is unknown. These donors, healthy bone marrow donors, were studied. The CDR3 is 13 residues long. CDR1 is SEHNR and CDR2 is FQNEAQ in the germline V gene (reference sequence). V gave up 5 bases and J gave up 7 bases, with 15 bases separating them. This TCR was sampled from a male donor in good health and CMV-seronegative. The V and J genes are TRBV7-9 and TRBJ2-7, with D perhaps TRBD2 (6 bases). Input material: PBMCs. The CDR3 sequence: CASSVSGTQEQYF. CDR3 sequence (DNA): TGTGCCAGCAGCGTCTCTGGGACTCAGGAGCAGTACTTC.